Listed below are T cell receptor beta chains from one sample, sequenced in a study of blood T cell repertoires in COVID-19. Measured with immunoSEQ multiplex PCR; TCRdb has only the in-frame clones, and not every one. The table has some 74,000 clones, 80% seen once. Material for sequencing was peripheral blood. The receptors originated from a human donor in a cohort sampled during active COVID-19. Each CDR3 is given with its conserved first and last residue. D genes are given only for firm matches. Some rows mark clone size as missing; the rest say once, few, many or name a class of expanded clone.

J	D	V	size	length	DNA	CDR3
TRBJ2-7	TRBD1	TRBV5-1	.	14	TGCGCCAGCAGCTTTCCTGACAGGGGCTACGAGCAGTACTTC	CASSFPDRGYEQYF
TRBJ2-2	TRBD1	TRBV7-2	few	17	TGTGCCAGCAGCTTCCGGACAGGGGGCGTTCTCTCCGGAGGGCTGTTTTTT	CASSFRTGGVLSGGLFF
TRBJ2-3	TRBD2	TRBV9	.	17	TGTGCCAGCAGCCCGAGGCCTGCGGGACTAGCAACAGATACGCAGTATTTT	CASSPRPAGLATDTQYF
TRBJ2-1	TRBD2	TRBV7-9	.	15	TGTGCCAGCAGCTTAATGAGCGGGAGGGGCAATGAGCAGTTCTTC	CASSLMSGRGNEQFF
TRBJ1-1	.	TRBV7-9	.	13	TGTGCCAGCAGCTCTCAGGGGAACACTGAAGCTTTCTTT	CASSSQGNTEAFF
TRBJ1-1	.	TRBV5-1	.	13	TGCGCCAGCAGCCCGGGTGTGAACACTGAAGCTTTCTTT	CASSPGVNTEAFF
TRBJ2-1	TRBD2	TRBV4-2	.	17	TGTGCCAGCAGTCTACTAGCGGACGGCCGGGGGGGCAATGAGCAGTTCTTC	CASSLLADGRGGNEQFF
TRBJ1-4	.	TRBV5-1	few	14	TGCGCCAGCAGCTCTGGGGCGGGAAATGAAAAACTGTTTTTT	CASSSGAGNEKLFF
TRBJ2-7	.	TRBV14	.	14	TGTGCCAGCAGGGATTCGACAGAGATCTACGAGCAGTACTTC	CASRDSTEIYEQYF
TRBJ2-6	.	TRBV28	.	17	TGTGCCAGCAGTTTTCGGAGGGCGGGACTCGGGGCCAACGTCCTGACTTTC	CASSFRRAGLGANVLTF
TRBJ1-2	.	TRBV10-3	once	15	TGTGCCATCAGTGAGTCGGCAGGTACTAACTATGGCTACACCTTC	CAISESAGTNYGYTF
TRBJ1-2	.	TRBV6-6	.	13	TGTGCCAGCACCCCAGGTTCTAACTATGGCTACACCTTC	CASTPGSNYGYTF
TRBJ1-1	.	TRBV29-1	once	13	TGCAGCGTTTGGTCCAGGGGGAACACTGAAGCTTTCTTT	CSVWSRGNTEAFF
TRBJ1-2	TRBD1	TRBV6-2/TRBV6-3	.	14	TGTGCCAGCAGCCCGGGACAGGGGGACTATGGCTACACCTTC	CASSPGQGDYGYTF
TRBJ2-7	TRBD1	TRBV28	.	16	TGTGCCAGCAGCCTGGACAGGGGAAGCCGGCGGTACGAGCAGTACTTC	CASSLDRGSRRYEQYF
TRBJ1-3	.	TRBV5-1	few	13	TGCGCCAGCAGTCCCGTCAGTGGAAACACCATATATTTT	CASSPVSGNTIYF
TRBJ1-1	.	TRBV5-1	.	15	TGCGCCAGCAGCGCGACCGGGACTGCGAACACTGAAGCTTTCTTT	CASSATGTANTEAFF
TRBJ2-5	.	TRBV20-1	.	12	TGCAGTGCCAGTGGTAGTCGGGGGACCCAGTACTTC	CSASGSRGTQYF
TRBJ2-1	TRBD2	TRBV7-2	.	15	TGTGCCAGCAGCGCTAGACTAGCGGGATACAATGAGCAGTTCTTC	CASSARLAGYNEQFF
TRBJ1-2	.	TRBV5-5	few	13	TGTGCCAGCAGCTTGGATAGGGGCTATGGCTACACCTTC	CASSLDRGYGYTF
TRBJ1-1	.	TRBV4-2	.	12	TGTGCCAGCAGCCAGGCATCCACTGAAGCTTTCTTT	CASSQASTEAFF
TRBJ1-1	.	TRBV6-5	.	12	TGTGCCAGCAGGGTTAGAGGAGCTGAAGCTTTCTTT	CASRVRGAEAFF
TRBJ2-7	.	TRBV19	.	15	TGTGCCAGTAGTACAACCCCCGACAGCCTCTACGAGCAGTACTTC	CASSTTPDSLYEQYF
TRBJ2-7	.	TRBV14	.	12	TGTGCCAGCAGCCAAAGGCCGGGGGGCGAATACTTC	CASSQRPGGEYF
TRBJ1-3	.	TRBV6-5	.	14	TGTGCCAGCAGTTTTGGGGGACAAGGAAACACCATATATTTT	CASSFGGQGNTIYF
TRBJ1-6	TRBD1	TRBV18	few	14	TGTGCCAGCTCACACCGGGACAGGGATTCACCCCTCCACTTT	CASSHRDRDSPLHF
TRBJ1-2	TRBD1	TRBV4-3	.	14	TGCGCCAGCAGCCAGGGACAGGGGCCTTATGGCTACACCTTC	CASSQGQGPYGYTF
TRBJ2-3	TRBD2	TRBV7-6	.	14	TGTGCCAGCAGCTTAGAGAGCGGGAGAAATACGCAGTATTTT	CASSLESGRNTQYF
TRBJ2-3	.	TRBV7-9	.	13	TGTGCCAGCAGCCCCGGAGTACCAGATACGCAGTATTTT	CASSPGVPDTQYF
TRBJ2-7	TRBD1	TRBV7-3	.	15	TGTGCCAGCAGCCCAGGCCCGGGACAGGCGAGAGAGCAGTACTTC	CASSPGPGQAREQYF
TRBJ2-1	.	TRBV6-5	.	15	TGTGCCAGCAGTTACGGTCAGGGTTTCTACAATGAGCAGTTCTTC	CASSYGQGFYNEQFF